One and the same sample provided the 27 T cell receptor beta chains below, sequenced in a study of T cell changes during pregnancy in multiple sclerosis. Clones were sequenced by immunoSEQ multiplex PCR, and TCRdb holds only the in-frame ones, with some missing. Of about 98,000 clones detected, under 95% appear once; the ten largest clones hold approximately 2%. Sequencing used peripheral blood, obtained after pregnancy. The receptors shown here come from a female donor in good health, enrolled as a control in a pregnancy study.

The chain employs TRBV11-2 and TRBJ2-2; 9 bases line up with TRBD1. Trimming removed 6 bases from V and 4 bases from J; junction bases left unmatched: 3. The CDR3 runs to 14 residues. CDR1 is SGHAT and CDR2 is FQNNGV in the germline V gene. CDR3 DNA: TGTGCCAGCAGTTGGACAGGGGCCACCGGGGAGCTGTTTTTT. It translates to CASSWTGATGELFF. Looking up the rest from reference TRBV11-2 and TRBJ2-2 gives the full variable domain: EAGVAQSPRYKIIEKRQSVAFWCNPISGHATLYWYQQILGQGPKLLIQFQNNGVVDDSQLPKDRFSAERLKGVDSTLKIQPAKLEDSAVYLCASSWTGATGELFFGEGSRLTVL.

The chain combines TRBV7-9 with TRBJ2-1; TRBD1 matches at 11 bases. This CDR3 has 13 residues. J lost 8 bases, V lost 4 bases, and 1 base had no gene match. CDR1 is SEHNR and CDR2 is FQNEAQ in the germline V gene (reference sequence). Here the CDR3 reads CASSWTGGDEQFF. The DNA of the CDR3 is TGTGCCAGCAGCTGGACAGGGGGCGATGAGCAGTTCTTC. Filled out from reference TRBV7-9 and TRBJ2-1, the complete variable domain reads DTGVSQNPRHKITKRGQNVTFRCDPISEHNRLYWYRQTLGQGPEFLTYFQNEAQLEKSRLLSDRFSAERPKGSFSTLEIQRTEQGDSAMYLCASSWTGGDEQFFGPGTRLTVL.

The rearrangement uses TRBV5-5 and TRBJ1-1; 7 bases are shared with TRBD1. Germline trimming cut 3 bases from V and 0 bases from J; bases unmatched to any gene: 11. The germline gives CDR1 SGHKS, CDR2 YYEKEE (reference sequence). The CDR3 contains 17 residues. CDR3 nucleotide sequence: TGTGCCAGCAGCTCCCGGGACAGACAACCCATGAACACTGAAGCTTTCTTT. Residues: CASSSRDRQPMNTEAFF.

The J gene is TRBJ2-7, the V gene TRBV5-1; 11 nucleotides match TRBD2. The germline V gene has CDR1 SGHRS and CDR2 YFSETQ. V gave up 4 bases and J gave up 2 bases; unmatched junction bases: 8. The CDR3 totals 16 residues. DNA for the CDR3: TGCGCCAGCAGCCCCCTGACTAGCGGGGCGCCCTACGAGCAGTACTTC. The encoded protein is CASSPLTSGAPYEQYF.

For the CDR3, the DNA is TGTGCCAGCAGTTTCGGGACTAGTATGGCCGAGCAGTACTTC. It encodes CASSFGTSMAEQYF. The V gene is TRBV6-5, the J gene TRBJ2-7, with TRBD2 matching over 8 bases. Trimming took 4 bases from V and 6 from J; bases not matched to a gene: 8. Germline CDR1 and CDR2: MNHEY and SVGAGI. CDR3 length: 14 residues.

The V call is TRBV19, the J call TRBJ2-1; D call uncertain. Deletions cut 5 bases from V and 0 bases from J, with 5 bases between. CDR1 is LNHDA and CDR2 is SQIVND in the germline V gene (reference sequence). This CDR3 spans 13 amino acids. CDR3 sequence reads: CASSPFSYNEQFF. The CDR3 region has the DNA TGTGCCAGTAGTCCCTTCTCCTACAATGAGCAGTTCTTC.

This chain links TRBV28 with TRBJ2-5; D gene ambiguous. The CDR3 consists of 14 residues. Trimming took 2 bases from V and 2 from J, leaving 9 bases between them. The germline V gene encodes CDR1 MDHEN and CDR2 SYDVKM. CDR3 in DNA: TGTGCCAGCAGTTTAATTGGCGGACAAGAGACCCAGTACTTC. It translates to CASSLIGGQETQYF.

In nucleotides, the CDR3 is TGTGCCAGCAGTGTTGGACTAGGGCTTCCCTACAATGAGCAGTTCTTC. Translating gives CASSVGLGLPYNEQFF. This sequence joins TRBV6-4 and TRBJ2-1; 7 bases agree with TRBD2. With 4 bases clipped from V and 2 bases from J, the junction kept 8 bases outside the gene matches. Germline V gene sequence: CDR1 MRHNA, CDR2 SNTAGT. The CDR3 contains 16 residues.

The chain employs TRBV7-2 and TRBJ1-3; a possible D gene is TRBD1 (6 bases). Looked up from germline, CDR1 is SGHTA and CDR2 is FQGNSA. V was clipped by 4 bases and J by 0 bases, with 10 bases between them. The CDR3 spans 15 residues. The CDR3 here is CASSYGQLSGNTIYF. DNA of the CDR3: TGTGCCAGCAGCTACGGACAGCTCTCTGGAAACACCATATATTTT. The whole variable domain, remainder taken from reference TRBV7-2 and TRBJ1-3, is GAGVSQSPSNKVTEKGKDVELRCDPISGHTALYWYRQSLGQGLEFLIYFQGNSAPDKSGLPSDRFSAERTGGSVSTLTIQRTQQEDSAVYLCASSYGQLSGNTIYFGEGSWLTVV.

CDR3 region: CASSRPTAMNTEAFF. CDR3 DNA: TGTGCCAGCAGTCGACCGACAGCCATGAACACTGAAGCTTTCTTT. The chain recombines TRBV6-5 with TRBJ1-1; D is possibly TRBD1 (5 bases). This CDR3 is built from 15 residues. Deletions cut 5 bases from V and 0 bases from J, with 13 bases between. Germline CDR1 MNHEY, CDR2 SVGAGI.

The chain links TRBV28 to TRBJ1-2, with 7 bases aligning to TRBD1. The V gene end was trimmed by 2 bases and the J gene end by 0 bases; junction bases not matched to a gene: 6. The CDR3 spans 16 residues. CDR1 and CDR2 (germline): MDHEN, SYDVKM. CDR3 residues: CASSLGGGQTNYGYTF. CDR3 nucleotide sequence: TGTGCCAGCAGTTTAGGTGGGGGACAGACTAACTATGGCTACACCTTC.

V and J are TRBV18 and TRBJ2-2; no definite D call. CDR3 size: 14 residues. CDR1 and CDR2 (germline): KGHSH, LQKENI. Trimming stripped 6 bases from V and 0 bases from J, with 8 bases between. The CDR3 sequence is CASSRLANTGELFF. CDR3 in DNA: TGTGCCAGCTCTCGTCTAGCGAACACCGGGGAGCTGTTTTTT. Filled out from reference TRBV18 and TRBJ2-2, the complete variable domain reads NAGVMQNPRHLVRRRGQEARLRCSPMKGHSHVYWYRQLPEEGLKFMVYLQKENIIDESGMPKERFSAEFPKEGPSILRIQQVVRGDSAAYFCASSRLANTGELFFGEGSRLTVL.

The rearrangement joins TRBV6-5 to TRBJ1-1; 7 nucleotides match TRBD1. V lost 8 bases and J lost 0; bases outside the gene matches: 9. Germline V gene data show CDR1 as MNHEY and CDR2 as SVGAGI. CDR3 length equals 15 residues. CDR3 amino acids: CASRDSGFMNTEAFF. CDR3 DNA: TGTGCCAGCCGGGACAGCGGATTTATGAACACTGAAGCTTTCTTT.

The chain is built from TRBV19 and TRBJ2-5; 7 bases match TRBD2. J was trimmed by 6 bases and V by 5 bases; bases with no gene match: 6. The CDR3 length is 13 residues. Germline V gene lookup returns CDR1 LNHDA and CDR2 SQIVND (reference sequence). The CDR3, as DNA: TGTGCCAGTAGTTCAGCGGGACTAAAGACCCAGTACTTC. This translates into CASSSAGLKTQYF.

The chain links TRBV18 to TRBJ2-5, with a weak D call TRBD1 (6 bases). In germline, CDR1 is KGHSH, CDR2 LQKENI. CDR3 length: 13 residues. V shed 5 bases and J shed 4 bases, with 11 bases lying between them. The CDR3 here is CASSEGQPETQYF. The CDR3 region has the DNA TGTGCCAGCTCAGAAGGACAGCCAGAGACCCAGTACTTC.

V and J are TRBV7-8 and TRBJ1-1; 7 bases match TRBD1. CDR1 and CDR2 from the germline V gene are SGHVS and FQNEAQ. This CDR3 has 15 residues. Unmatched junction bases numbered 11, after V lost 5 bases and J lost 5 bases. In nucleotides, the CDR3 is TGTGCCAGCAGCCCTCTCCCACAGGGGCGGACTGAAGCTTTCTTT. This codes for CASSPLPQGRTEAFF.

The chain joins TRBV5-4 to TRBJ1-2, with a weak D call TRBD1 (6 bases). Germline-derived CDR1 and CDR2 are SGHNT and YYREEE (reference sequence). This CDR3 region has 17 residues. Trimming left V 0 bases short and J 4 bases short, with 19 bases between. In nucleotides, the CDR3 is TGTGCCAGCAGCTTGGATCTACTTGGGGGCAATAGCTATGGCTACACCTTC. The encoded protein is CASSLDLLGGNSYGYTF.

The rearrangement uses TRBV7-3 and TRBJ2-1, with 9 bases identical to TRBD1. The germline V gene has CDR1 SGHTA and CDR2 FQGTGA. This CDR3 comprises 15 residues. J gave up 3 bases and V 7 bases, and 7 bases lay outside the gene matches. CDR3 coding DNA: TGTGCCAGCAACCCGGGACAGGGAAGCTACAATGAGCAGTTCTTC. Amino acids: CASNPGQGSYNEQFF.

The chain joins TRBV19 to TRBJ2-7; D is perhaps TRBD1 (6 bases). Germline values: CDR1 LNHDA, CDR2 SQIVND (reference sequence). This CDR3 spans 14 amino acids. V was pared by 5 bases and J by 6 bases, with 17 bases between. This chain's CDR3 is CASSPQGGAGEQYF. The CDR3 DNA reads TGTGCCAGTAGTCCACAGGGTGGGGCAGGCGAGCAGTACTTC.

The chain combines TRBV12-5 with TRBJ2-5; D may be TRBD2 (5 bases). The CDR3 extends over 13 amino acids. Trimming took off 1 base at V and 5 bases at J, with 8 bases between the two ends. Germline V gives CDR1 LGHNT, CDR2 FRNRAP. CDR3 sequence (DNA): TGTGCTAGTGGTTTGGATCGAGGGGAGACCCAGTACTTC. It codes for CASGLDRGETQYF.

This sequence joins TRBV7-8 and TRBJ2-2; the match to TRBD1 covers 8 bases. V shed 4 bases and J 5 bases; nucleotides not matched to a gene: 3. This CDR3 has 14 residues. Per germline, CDR1 SGHVS and CDR2 FQNEAQ. CDR3 nucleotides: TGTGCCAGCAGCTGGACAGGGTCAACCGGGGAGCTGTTTTTT. Its translation is CASSWTGSTGELFF.

The chain uses TRBV19 and TRBJ2-2, with 7 bases fitting TRBD1. Trimming at V came to 4 bases and at J to 6 bases, leaving 8 bases not matched to a gene. This CDR3 contains 15 residues. Per germline, CDR1 LNHDA and CDR2 SQIVND (reference sequence). The CDR3 protein is CASSTPGQLPGELFF. CDR3 DNA sequence: TGTGCCAGTAGTACCCCGGGACAGCTCCCCGGGGAGCTGTTTTTT.

The V call is TRBV18, the J call TRBJ2-7; 10 nucleotides agree with TRBD2. This CDR3 region has 15 residues. V lost 4 bases to trimming and J lost 0 bases; unmatched junction nucleotides: 3. CDR1 KGHSH and CDR2 LQKENI come from the germline V gene. Here the CDR3 reads CASSRRTSGSYEQYF. The CDR3 DNA sequence: TGTGCCAGCTCACGTAGGACTAGCGGCTCCTACGAGCAGTACTTC.

The genes are TRBV7-9 and TRBJ1-1, with D possibly matching TRBD1 (6 bases). The CDR3 extends over 10 amino acids. V was pared by 7 bases and J by 11 bases, with 11 bases between. Per the germline V gene, CDR1 is SEHNR and CDR2 is FQNEAQ (reference sequence). CDR3 in DNA: TGTGCCAGCAACCTTCAGGGGGCTTTCTTT. Protein product: CASNLQGAFF.

This chain links TRBV18 with TRBJ1-5; 8 positions match TRBD1. This CDR3 has 14 amino acids. CDR1 and CDR2 (germline): KGHSH, LQKENI. Trimming cost V 4 bases and J 4 bases; bases outside gene matches: 3. In DNA form, the CDR3 reads TGTGCCAGCTCACAAGGACAGGGTAATCAGCCCCAGCATTTT. It specifies CASSQGQGNQPQHF.

The chain recombines TRBV14 with TRBJ2-5, with D perhaps matching TRBD2 (6 bases). The length of the CDR3 is 16 residues. The germline V gene encodes CDR1 SGHDN and CDR2 FVKESK. V lost 4 bases to trimming and J lost 2 bases, with 17 bases between them. The CDR3 DNA sequence: TGTGCCAGCAGCCCTGGAGTGATGGGGACTCAAGAGACCCAGTACTTC. It yields the protein CASSPGVMGTQETQYF.

The rearrangement links TRBV2 to TRBJ1-1; a possible D gene is TRBD1 (5 bases). CDR1 SNHLY and CDR2 FYNNEI come from the germline V gene. Trimming took 6 bases from V and 1 from J, leaving 9 bases between them. This CDR3 region has 13 residues. The CDR3 reads CASRGGGNTEAFF. The CDR3 nucleotides read TGTGCCAGCAGGGGGGGAGGGAACACTGAAGCTTTCTTT.